This entry describes one TCR beta chain. The antigen is not known. This entry comes from a study of T-cell memory formation after mild COVID-19. For the study at large: Clusters of TCRs were largely donor specific. Study findings and constraints: Some responding clones appeared in pre-infection memory, suggesting cross-reactive memory joined. Clones contracting over day 15 to 85 were CD4/CD8 balanced, with later expanders leaning CD4+.

TCRdb processed the 5' RACE reads anew with MiXCR; each CDR3 protein has one entry. The table lists under 250,000 distinct CDR3 sequences, 9.5% of them singletons. This TCR came from a man younger than 35 who had mild COVID-19 (a few samples of this study predate the infection). Cell type and time point are not known. Sequencing used PBMCs or a T cell subset sorted from them (not recorded which).

This CDR3 reads CASSVDQRGTDTQYF. CDR3 bases: TGTGCCAGCAGCGTAGATCAGCGGGGGACAGATACGCAGTATTTT. The chain combines TRBV9 with TRBJ2-3, with 8 positions matching TRBD2. The CDR3 extends over 15 amino acids. J gave up 3 bases and V 0 bases, and 3 bases lay outside the gene matches. Germline V gene lookup returns CDR1 SGDLS and CDR2 YYNGEE.